The T cell receptor (beta chain) described here comes from a study of radiation and T cells in renal cell carcinoma. Whole-study context: Nephrectomy followed 15 Gy stereotactic body radiation by 4 weeks.

CDR1 is SGHNT, CDR2 YYREEE, per germline (reference sequence). This CDR3 has 15 residues. Unmatched junction bases numbered 4, after V lost 3 bases and J lost 2 bases. General observations from the study: Top tumor clonotypes rose in blood 2 weeks post-radiation, then contracted.

About this clone: Its antigen is unknown.

Some clones are missing from TCRdb's copy, which holds only in-frame ones; the method was immunoSEQ multiplex PCR. The sample has some 100,000 clones; 82% are singletons. Time point described: baseline pretreatment blood. Regarding treatment: 15 Gy SBRT to primary tumor, nephrectomy 4 weeks later. Blood was sampled at baseline, 2 weeks and 4 weeks after SBRT. The tumor was a clear cell renal cell carcinoma. This receptor was obtained from a man in his sixties with renal cell carcinoma. This sample comprised blood, obtained from a patient whose treatment included radiotherapy and nephrectomy. The chain couples TRBV5-4 to TRBJ2-5; TRBD1 matches 10 bases. CDR3 amino acids: CASSSGQGWQETQYF. In DNA form, the CDR3 reads TGTGCCAGCAGCTCGGGACAGGGGTGGCAAGAGACCCAGTACTTC.